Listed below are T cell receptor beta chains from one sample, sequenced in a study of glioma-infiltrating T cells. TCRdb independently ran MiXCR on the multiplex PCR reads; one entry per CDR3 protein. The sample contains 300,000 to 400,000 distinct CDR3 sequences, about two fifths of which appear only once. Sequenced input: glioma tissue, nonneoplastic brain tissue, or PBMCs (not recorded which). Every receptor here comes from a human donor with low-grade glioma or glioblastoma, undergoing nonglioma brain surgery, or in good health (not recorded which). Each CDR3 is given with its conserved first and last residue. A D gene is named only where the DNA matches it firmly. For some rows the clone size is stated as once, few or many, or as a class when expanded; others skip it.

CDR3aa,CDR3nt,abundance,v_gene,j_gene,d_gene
CASSSGQQKSDEQYF,TGTGCCAGCAGTTCGGGGCAGCAAAAGAGCGACGAGCAGTACTTC,many,TRBV28,TRBJ2-7,NA
CASSQDFGGRNSPLHF,TGTGCCAGCAGTCAAGACTTTGGCGGAAGGAATTCACCCCTCCACTTT,many,TRBV6-1,TRBJ1-6,NA
CASSLTSGRTTTENEQFF,TGTGCCAGCAGTTTAACTAGCGGGAGGACCACTACTGAAAATGAGCAGTTCTTC,NA,TRBV28,TRBJ2-1,TRBD2
CASSPDRGRTGELFF,TGTGCCAGCAGTCCGGACAGGGGGAGGACCGGGGAGCTGTTTTTT,once,TRBV6-1,TRBJ2-2,TRBD1
CASSLLDYSGNTIYF,TGTGCCAGCAGCCTCCTCGACTACTCTGGAAACACCATATATTTT,NA,TRBV6-2/TRBV6-3,TRBJ1-3,NA
CASTLTSSWANVLTF,TGTGCCAGCACCTTAACGAGCTCTTGGGCCAACGTCCTGACTTTC,NA,TRBV7-2,TRBJ2-6,NA
CASSQVFSGIYEQYF,TGTGCCAGCAGCCAAGTTTTTAGCGGGATTTACGAGCAGTACTTC,few,TRBV3-1,TRBJ2-7,TRBD2
CAIRPLEGTDTQYF,TGTGCCATCAGACCCCTAGAAGGCACAGATACGCAGTATTTT,NA,TRBV6-6,TRBJ2-3,NA
CASSLELAGGPFNEQFF,TGTGCCAGCAGCTTAGAACTAGCGGGAGGGCCATTCAATGAGCAGTTCTTC,few,TRBV11-2,TRBJ2-1,TRBD2
CASSDPGTGKNEQYF,TGTGCCAGCAGTGACCCCGGGACAGGGAAGAACGAGCAGTACTTC,NA,TRBV25-1,TRBJ2-7,TRBD1
CASSFGLDVRDTQYF,TGTGCCAGCAGCTTCGGACTAGACGTTAGGGATACGCAGTATTTT,NA,TRBV7-9,TRBJ2-3,TRBD2
CASSLPSGTGTDTQYF,TGTGCCAGCAGTCTTCCCAGCGGGACAGGAACAGATACGCAGTATTTT,NA,TRBV28,TRBJ2-3,NA
CASSYGGGPNYEQYF,TGTGCCAGCAGTTACGGCGGGGGGCCCAACTACGAGCAGTACTTC,many,TRBV6-5,TRBJ2-7,TRBD2
CASSPGPGLASYNEQFF,TGTGCCAGCAGCCCAGGCCCGGGACTAGCGAGCTACAATGAGCAGTTCTTC,NA,TRBV7-9,TRBJ2-1,TRBD2
CASSFFAPDRAPYEQYF,TGTGCCAGCAGCTTTTTCGCCCCGGACAGGGCACCCTACGAGCAGTACTTC,NA,TRBV6-1,TRBJ2-7,TRBD1
CASRAAGANNIMGTNTGELFF,TGCGCCAGCAGGGCAGCCGGGGCAAACAATATAATGGGGACGAACACCGGGGAGCTGTTTTTT,NA,TRBV5-1,TRBJ2-2,NA
CASSLEWLDTQYF,TGTGCCAGCAGCTTAGAGTGGCTAGATACGCAGTATTTT,many,TRBV7-2,TRBJ2-3,NA
CARSYAGQSQDNMAQYF,TGTGCCCGCAGCTATGCCGGACAGTCACAAGACAACATGGCGCAGTATTTT,NA,TRBV28,TRBJ2-3,NA
CASSSYREALDTQYF,TGTGCCAGCAGCTCCTACCGGGAGGCGCTAGATACGCAGTATTTT,once,TRBV5-4,TRBJ2-3,TRBD2
CASPRLAVNNEQFF,TGTGCCAGCCCAAGACTAGCGGTGAACAATGAGCAGTTCTTC,NA,TRBV2,TRBJ2-1,TRBD2
CASSYSNRGHFYEQYF,TGTGCCAGCAGTTACTCGAATAGGGGCCACTTCTACGAGCAGTACTTC,few,TRBV6-2/TRBV6-3,TRBJ2-7,NA
CASSLWASGSRYEQYF,TGTGCCAGCAGCTTATGGGCTAGCGGGAGTAGATACGAGCAGTACTTC,NA,TRBV7-2,TRBJ2-7,TRBD2
CASSLAGGENGKLFF,TGTGCCAGCAGCTTAGCCGGGGGCGAGAACGGGAAACTGTTTTTT,once,TRBV7-2,TRBJ1-4,NA
CASSYQGLAGNYEQYF,TGTGCCAGCAGTTACCAGGGACTAGCGGGAAACTACGAGCAGTACTTC,NA,TRBV6-2/TRBV6-3,TRBJ2-7,TRBD2
CASSIDRLAGYNEQFF,TGTGCCAGTAGTATTGATCGTCTAGCGGGCTACAATGAGCAGTTCTTC,NA,TRBV19,TRBJ2-1,TRBD2
CASSQENRGVTEAFF,TGCGCCAGCAGCCAGGAAAACAGGGGGGTCACTGAAGCTTTCTTT,few,TRBV4-1,TRBJ1-1,TRBD1
CASSAPPRDREETQYF,TGTGCCAGCAGCGCCCCTCCCCGGGACAGGGAAGAGACCCAGTACTTC,NA,TRBV28,TRBJ2-5,TRBD1
CASSADRARAGELFF,TGTGCCAGCAGCGCGGACAGGGCTCGGGCCGGGGAGCTGTTTTTT,once,TRBV2,TRBJ2-2,TRBD1